This entry lists 23 T cell receptor beta chains sequenced from one sample in a study of blood T cell repertoires in COVID-19. Profiled with immunoSEQ multiplex PCR; TCRdb holds only in-frame clones, not every one. The data hold roughly 200,000 clones, with over 70% observed a single time. The specimen was peripheral blood. These receptors all come from a woman aged 70-85 years with acute or convalescent COVID-19.

This chain connects TRBV28 to TRBJ2-7; 8 bases are shared with TRBD1. V shed 5 bases and J 3 bases; nucleotides not matched to a gene: 15. Germline CDR1 MDHEN, CDR2 SYDVKM. This CDR3 has 17 residues. The CDR3 loop is CASSRRDRSPRIYEQYF. CDR3 bases: TGTGCCAGCAGTCGTCGGGACAGGAGCCCCCGAATCTACGAGCAGTACTTC.

V and J are TRBV30 and TRBJ2-7; TRBD1 might be the D (5 bases). The germline V gene encodes CDR1 GTSNPN and CDR2 SVGIG (reference sequence). Trimming shortened V by 1 base and J by 2 bases, and 6 bases separated the two germline ends. The CDR3 contains 12 residues. The CDR3 is CAWSDRPYEQYF. The CDR3 region has the DNA TGTGCCTGGAGTGACAGGCCCTACGAGCAGTACTTC.

As DNA, the CDR3 is TGCGCCAGCAGCTTGGAACGAGCGGGAGGGAGAGATACGCAGTATTTT. This sequence encodes CASSLERAGGRDTQYF. The rearrangement joins TRBV5-1 to TRBJ2-3; 10 bases are shared with TRBD2. This CDR3 spans 16 amino acids. In germline, CDR1 is SGHRS, CDR2 YFSETQ. With 0 bases clipped from V and 5 bases from J, the junction kept 6 bases outside the gene matches.

The chain is built from TRBV5-1 and TRBJ2-3; TRBD2 agrees at 11 bases. The CDR3 runs to 17 residues. V shed 1 base and J 1 base; nucleotides not matched to a gene: 5. CDR1 and CDR2 (germline): SGHRS, YFSETQ. CDR3: CASSLWYSGRGTDTQYF. The CDR3 bases are TGCGCCAGCAGCTTGTGGTATAGCGGGAGGGGCACAGATACGCAGTATTTT.

V usage is TRBV28 and J usage is TRBJ1-4, with TRBD1 as a possible D gene (5 bases). The length of the CDR3 is 16 residues. CDR1 and CDR2 (germline): MDHEN, SYDVKM. The V gene lost 5 bases and the J gene lost 2 bases, with 15 bases spanning the gap. DNA of the CDR3: TGTGCCAGCAGTCGACAGCTCCCCGGGACTAATGAAAAACTGTTTTTT. Its translation: CASSRQLPGTNEKLFF.

CDR3 bases: TGTGCCAGTCGGACAGGGTTTAATAATTCACCCCTCCACTTT. The encoded protein is CASRTGFNNSPLHF. The chain carries TRBV10-3 and TRBJ1-6, with 8 bases identical to TRBD1. The V gene's germline CDR1 is ENHRY and CDR2 SYGVKD. The V gene end was trimmed by 10 bases and the J gene end by 5 bases; junction bases not matched to a gene: 7. The CDR3 spans 14 residues.

The chain joins TRBV7-3 to TRBJ2-3; 9 bases line up with TRBD2. This CDR3 is 16 amino acids long. Trimming removed 5 bases from V and 3 bases from J; junction bases left unmatched: 9. Looked up from germline, CDR1 is SGHTA and CDR2 is FQGTGA. CDR3: CASSPTLAGGTDTQYF. CDR3 DNA sequence: TGTGCCAGCAGCCCGACCTTGGCGGGAGGGACAGATACGCAGTATTTT. Variable domain in full (rest from reference TRBV7-3 and TRBJ2-3): GAGVSQTPSNKVTEKGKYVELRCDPISGHTALYWYRQSLGQGPEFLIYFQGTGAADDSGLPNDRFFAVRPEGSVSTLKIQRTERGDSAVYLCASSPTLAGGTDTQYFGPGTRLTVL.

The chain links TRBV11-2 to TRBJ2-7; a weak D match, TRBD2 (6 bases). V was cut by 6 bases and J by 3 bases, with 21 bases left in between. Germline CDR1 and CDR2: SGHAT and FQNNGV. The CDR3 loop spans 16 amino acids. The CDR3 nucleotides read TGTGCCAGCAGTTTTCGACAAGCCGGAGGGGTCTACGAGCAGTACTTC. Encoded protein: CASSFRQAGGVYEQYF. The variable domain in full, completed from reference TRBV11-2 and TRBJ2-7, reads EAGVAQSPRYKIIEKRQSVAFWCNPISGHATLYWYQQILGQGPKLLIQFQNNGVVDDSQLPKDRFSAERLKGVDSTLKIQPAKLEDSAVYLCASSFRQAGGVYEQYFGPGTRLTVT.

V is TRBV9 and J is TRBJ2-2, with TRBD1 matching 7 bases. This CDR3 comprises 14 residues. Germline V gene data show CDR1 as SGDLS and CDR2 as YYNGEE. Losses at the gene ends were 5 bases for V and 0 bases for J; bases not matched to a gene: 1. The CDR3 loop reads CASRGQTNTGELFF. The CDR3 DNA reads as TGTGCCAGCAGGGGACAGACGAACACCGGGGAGCTGTTTTTT.

The genes are TRBV5-1 and TRBJ2-5; 7 bases are a match to TRBD1. Per germline, CDR1 SGHRS and CDR2 YFSETQ. The length of the CDR3 is 13 residues. J gave up 5 bases and V 3 bases, and 4 bases lay outside the gene matches. Here the CDR3 DNA reads TGCGCCAGCAGCTCGACAGGGCCCGAGACCCAGTACTTC. This codes for CASSSTGPETQYF.

This chain connects TRBV19 to TRBJ2-1; TRBD2 agrees at 8 bases. The CDR3 totals 15 residues. Germline V CDR1 and CDR2: LNHDA, SQIVND (reference sequence). With V trimmed by 5 bases and J by 0 bases, 3 bases remained unmatched. DNA for the CDR3: TGTGCCAGTAGTTGGGGGACTAGCTCCTACAATGAGCAGTTCTTC. Amino acid sequence: CASSWGTSSYNEQFF.

Note on this clone: The junction and the germline gene differ at one end; a read error may be behind it. The chain uses TRBV28 and TRBJ1-2; 8 nucleotides line up with TRBD1. Germline-derived CDR1 and CDR2 are MDHEN and SYDVKM. The CDR3 covers 14 residues. The CDR3 spells CASRLDRDGYGYTF. CDR3 bases: TGTGCCAGCCGTTTGGACAGGGACGGCTATGGCTACACCTTC.

The CDR3 sequence: CASSYSAPQLPQHF. The DNA for the CDR3 is TGTGCCAGCAGTTACTCGGCCCCTCAATTGCCCCAGCATTTT. This chain uses TRBV6-6 with TRBJ1-5; no definite D call. CDR3 size: 14 residues. Germline V gives CDR1 MNHNY, CDR2 SVGAGI (reference sequence). Trimming cost V 0 bases and J 9 bases, with 12 bases left between them.

V is TRBV5-4 and J is TRBJ2-2; 8 positions agree with TRBD2. Germline loops: CDR1 SGHNT, CDR2 YYREEE (reference sequence). V shed 0 bases and J 9 bases; nucleotides not matched to a gene: 10. The CDR3 is 16 amino acids. CDR3 sequence: CASSLVGVAGSRELFF. The CDR3 coding sequence is TGTGCCAGCAGCTTGGTAGGGGTAGCGGGATCGCGGGAGCTGTTTTTT.

This clone was picked up a small number of times. The V gene is TRBV3-1 (or the pseudogene TRBV3-2), the J gene TRBJ1-1; the D is unclear. The CDR3 has 16 residues. V was trimmed by 4 bases and J by 1 base, leaving 16 bases between them. The germline CDR1 and CDR2 sequences are LGHDT and YNNKEL (reference sequence). Here the CDR3 reads CASSPTGRASNTEAFF. For the CDR3, the DNA is TGTGCCAGCAGCCCAACCGGGAGGGCCTCGAACACTGAAGCTTTCTTT.

This clone was seen more than once but under ten times. This sequence joins TRBV28 and TRBJ2-1; 9 bases line up with TRBD1. V lost 7 bases, J lost 10 bases, and 17 bases stayed unmatched. Germline V gene data show CDR1 as MDHEN and CDR2 as SYDVKM. The length of the CDR3 is 16 residues. CDR3 amino acids: CASIPPRTGVRPEQFF. For the CDR3, the DNA is TGTGCCAGCATCCCCCCCCGGACAGGGGTACGGCCGGAGCAGTTCTTC.

This sequence joins TRBV27 and TRBJ2-2; no reliable D call. CDR1 MNHEY and CDR2 SMNVEV come from the germline V gene (reference sequence). Trimming removed 5 bases from V and 5 bases from J, with 6 bases in between. This CDR3 region has 12 residues. CDR3: CASSPHTGELFF. CDR3 coding DNA: TGTGCCAGCAGTCCACATACCGGGGAGCTGTTTTTT.

This clone was counted between two and nine times. The chain joins TRBV24-1 to TRBJ2-2, with 8 bases that match TRBD1. Germline V gene sequence: CDR1 KGHDR, CDR2 SFDVKD. CDR3 length: 13 residues. Trimming removed 9 bases from V and 3 bases from J; junction bases left unmatched: 2. CDR3 nucleotide sequence: TGTGCCACCCAGGGGGCGGACACCGGGGAGCTGTTTTTT. As protein: CATQGADTGELFF.

In DNA, the CDR3 is TGTGCCAGTAGTTCCGGGACAGGGGCGAATGGCTACACCTTC. It encodes CASSSGTGANGYTF. The rearrangement links TRBV19 to TRBJ1-2, with 10 positions matching TRBD1. V lost 5 bases, J lost 6 bases, and 6 bases stayed unmatched. The CDR3 is 14 residues long. The germline V gene has CDR1 LNHDA and CDR2 SQIVND (reference sequence).

The chain joins TRBV14 to TRBJ1-2, with a tentative D call TRBD1 (6 bases). This CDR3 spans 14 amino acids. V lost 4 bases to trimming and J lost 2 bases, with 11 bases between them. Looked up from germline, CDR1 is SGHDN and CDR2 is FVKESK. CDR3 DNA sequence: TGTGCCAGCAGCCGGGGGCAGGGGAACTATGGCTACACCTTC. This gives the protein CASSRGQGNYGYTF. The full variable domain, in which reference TRBV14 and TRBJ1-2 provide the parts outside the CDR3, is EAGVTQFPSHSVIEKGQTVTLRCDPISGHDNLYWYRRVMGKEIKFLLHFVKESKQDESGMPNNRFLAERTGGTYSTLKVQPAELEDSGVYFCASSRGQGNYGYTFGSGTRLTVV.

The V call is TRBV3-1 (or the pseudogene TRBV3-2), the J call TRBJ2-1; TRBD2 matches 9 bases. The V segment lost 0 bases and the J segment 3 bases; nucleotides outside the gene matches: 9. Germline V gene sequence: CDR1 LGHDT, CDR2 YNNKEL (reference sequence). This CDR3 is 18 amino acids long. The CDR3 sequence is CASSQESLGLANYNEQFF. Here the CDR3 DNA reads TGTGCCAGCAGCCAAGAAAGTCTGGGACTAGCAAACTACAATGAGCAGTTCTTC.

V and J are TRBV27 and TRBJ2-6; 8 bases are shared with TRBD1. CDR3 length: 17 residues. Germline CDR1 MNHEY, CDR2 SMNVEV (reference sequence). Trimming cost V 2 bases and J 2 bases; bases outside gene matches: 5. CDR3 coding DNA: TGTGCCAGCAGTTTAGGGACAGGCTTCCCTGGGGCCAACGTCCTGACTTTC. Translation: CASSLGTGFPGANVLTF.

This chain joins TRBV2 and TRBJ2-7; D perhaps matches TRBD2 (5 bases). The CDR3 is made up of 17 amino acids. Germline V gene data show CDR1 as SNHLY and CDR2 as FYNNEI. V gave up 4 bases and J gave up 1 base, with 20 bases separating them. The CDR3 nucleotides are TGTGCCAGCAGTGTTGCTGCCGGAGCGGATTCATCCTACGAGCAGTACTTC. Amino acids: CASSVAAGADSSYEQYF. Full variable domain (remainder filled in from reference TRBV2 and TRBJ2-7): EPEVTQTPSHQVTQMGQEVILRCVPISNHLYFYWYRQILGQKVEFLVSFYNNEISEKSEIFDDQFSVERPDGSNFTLKIRSTKLEDSAMYFCASSVAAGADSSYEQYFGPGTRLTVT.